The clone carrying this T cell receptor (beta chain) appeared many times. These data originate in a study of Graves' ophthalmopathy and Graves' hyperthyroidism. Transcripts of RNA were the source for amplifying TCR beta CDR3 regions. RT-PCR was first run with HTBI primers, then multiplex PCR in a second round. TCRdb recomputed calls from the multiplex PCR reads with MiXCR, one row per CDR3 protein. The sample comprises 680,000 or so distinct CDR3 sequences, approximately 22% of which are singletons, and approximately 7% rests with the top ten. Trimming took 5 bases from V and 1 from J, leaving 12 bases between them. In germline, CDR1 is DFQATT, CDR2 SNEGSKA (reference sequence). The CDR3 is 14 amino acids.

The chain uses TRBV20-1 and TRBJ1-5; a possible D gene is TRBD1 (6 bases). Sequenced sample: peripheral blood. The TCR was taken from a woman aged 18-30 years with stable Graves' hyperthyroidism. Some clones in this sample may be carry-over from other donors' samples. The chain's CDR3 is CSALTGTSNQPQHF. DNA for the CDR3: TGCAGTGCTCTGACAGGCACCAGCAATCAGCCCCAGCATTTT.